These 17 T cell receptor beta chains were sequenced from one sample in a study of control samples from healthy donors and cancer patients. The protocol was immunoSEQ multiplex PCR, while the TCRdb copy is restricted to in-frame clones and leaves out a portion. Of about 82,000 clones detected, over 90% appear once; the ten largest clones hold 4.5% to 6%. The specimen was blood. Receptor source: a young woman in good health.

This sequence joins TRBV27 and TRBJ2-1; 8 nucleotides match TRBD1. The germline V gene encodes CDR1 MNHEY and CDR2 SMNVEV (reference sequence). V lost 2 bases, J lost 0 bases, and 0 bases stayed unmatched. The CDR3 spans 15 residues. For the CDR3, the DNA is TGTGCCAGCAGTTTAACAGGGGGCTCCTACAATGAGCAGTTCTTC. Amino acids: CASSLTGGSYNEQFF.

This chain uses TRBV9 with TRBJ2-1; 7 positions match TRBD2. CDR3 length equals 16 residues. Germline CDR1 reads SGDLS; CDR2 reads YYNGEE. The trim removed 3 bases at V and 4 bases at J, leaving 10 bases unmatched. CDR3 nucleotide sequence: TGTGCCAGCAGCGCACCTCCGGGAGGATCTTACAATGAGCAGTTCTTC. It translates to CASSAPPGGSYNEQFF.

The chain couples TRBV7-8 to TRBJ2-5; possibly TRBD1 for D (5 bases). CDR1 SGHVS and CDR2 FQNEAQ come from the germline V gene. This CDR3 comprises 15 residues. The ends were cut back, 5 bases at V and 1 base at J, with 14 bases in the middle. The CDR3 loop reads CASSPLQESQETQYF. The DNA of the CDR3 is TGTGCCAGCAGCCCCCTACAGGAGAGCCAAGAGACCCAGTACTTC.

In this sample, this clone turned up once. The rearrangement links TRBV6-2 or TRBV6-3 to TRBJ1-2; no firm D call. The CDR3 contains 15 residues. CDR1 is MNHEY, CDR2 SVGEGT, per germline. Deletions cut 0 bases from V and 3 bases from J, with 11 bases between. As DNA, the CDR3 is TGTGCCAGCAGTTACTCGGAAAAGGGTGACTATGGCTACACCTTC. It translates to CASSYSEKGDYGYTF.

The chain recombines TRBV5-1 with TRBJ2-7; D perhaps matches TRBD2 (6 bases). The V gene lost 4 bases and the J gene lost 0 bases, with 14 bases spanning the gap. The CDR3 runs to 15 residues. Germline values: CDR1 SGHRS, CDR2 YFSETQ. The CDR3 here is CASSQWDGSSYEQYF. Here the CDR3 DNA reads TGCGCCAGCAGCCAATGGGACGGGAGCTCCTACGAGCAGTACTTC.

This clone showed up just once. V usage is TRBV6-5 and J usage is TRBJ2-7; no clear D. Trimming pared 5 bases from V and 4 bases from J, leaving 6 bases between. Per germline, CDR1 MNHEY and CDR2 SVGAGI. The CDR3 covers 11 residues. The chain's CDR3 is CASSRTYEQYF. DNA of the CDR3: TGTGCCAGCAGTAGGACGTACGAGCAGTACTTC.

The chain combines TRBV19 with TRBJ1-2; D uncertain. Per germline, CDR1 LNHDA and CDR2 SQIVND (reference sequence). CDR3 length: 15 residues. Trimming took 6 bases from V and 6 from J, leaving 20 bases between them. CDR3 nucleotides: TGTGCCAGTAGCATCTTCGAGACGGGAAACCATGGCTACACCTTC. Its translation: CASSIFETGNHGYTF.

The chain has TRBV11-2 and TRBJ2-2; 7 bases are shared with TRBD2. CDR1 and CDR2 (germline): SGHAT, FQNNGV. Unmatched junction bases numbered 3, after V lost 5 bases and J lost 0 bases. The CDR3 loop spans 15 amino acids. This chain's CDR3 is CASSRGDANTGELFF. The CDR3 DNA reads as TGTGCCAGCAGCCGGGGGGACGCGAACACCGGGGAGCTGTTTTTT. The full variable domain, with the rest looked up from reference TRBV11-2 and TRBJ2-2, is EAGVAQSPRYKIIEKRQSVAFWCNPISGHATLYWYQQILGQGPKLLIQFQNNGVVDDSQLPKDRFSAERLKGVDSTLKIQPAKLEDSAVYLCASSRGDANTGELFFGEGSRLTVL.

This clone was observed once. The chain recombines TRBV5-4 with TRBJ1-1, with D perhaps matching TRBD1 (6 bases). This CDR3 comprises 15 residues. Trimming removed 4 bases from V and 3 bases from J, with 16 bases in between. CDR1 is SGHNT, CDR2 YYREEE, per germline (reference sequence). The CDR3 here is CASSPMGGVDTEAFF. For the CDR3, the DNA is TGTGCCAGCAGCCCGATGGGGGGCGTCGACACTGAAGCTTTCTTT.

As DNA, the CDR3 is TGTGCCACCAGCAGAGATTTCCCAGGATTGACTGAAGCTTTCTTT. Translating it yields CATSRDFPGLTEAFF. The chain joins TRBV15 to TRBJ1-1; no clear D. This CDR3 has 15 residues. Germline-derived CDR1 and CDR2 are LNHNV and YYDKDF (reference sequence). Trimming stripped 0 bases from V and 5 bases from J, with 13 bases between.

The genes are TRBV5-4 and TRBJ2-3; 10 bases match TRBD1. Germline trimming cut 4 bases from V and 3 bases from J; bases unmatched to any gene: 5. The CDR3 has 15 amino acids. Germline lookup yields CDR1 SGHNT and CDR2 YYREEE (reference sequence). The CDR3: CASSPVGQGTDTQYF. Here the CDR3 DNA reads TGTGCCAGCAGCCCCGTGGGACAGGGGACAGATACGCAGTATTTT. The whole variable domain, filled in from reference TRBV5-4 and TRBJ2-3, reads ETGVTQSPTHLIKTRGQQVTLRCSSQSGHNTVSWYQQALGQGPQFIFQYYREEENGRGNFPPRFSGLQFPNYSSELNVNALELDDSALYLCASSPVGQGTDTQYFGPGTRLTVL.

This clone was seen just once. The chain joins TRBV7-9 to TRBJ2-2, with D perhaps TRBD1 (6 bases). Trimming left V 3 bases short and J 3 bases short, with 14 bases between. The CDR3 consists of 16 residues. CDR1 is SEHNR, CDR2 FQNEAQ, per germline (reference sequence). The DNA of the CDR3 is TGTGCCAGCAGCTTTATGGGGGCGTTGGACACCGGGGAGCTGTTTTTT. Protein product: CASSFMGALDTGELFF. The full variable domain, in which reference TRBV7-9 and TRBJ2-2 provide the parts outside the CDR3, is DTGVSQNPRHKITKRGQNVTFRCDPISEHNRLYWYRQTLGQGPEFLTYFQNEAQLEKSRLLSDRFSAERPKGSFSTLEIQRTEQGDSAMYLCASSFMGALDTGELFFGEGSRLTVL.

The chain employs TRBV4-3 and TRBJ2-2; D remains ambiguous. Germline assignment: CDR1 LGHNA and CDR2 YSLEER. Trimming took 0 bases from V and 7 from J, leaving 12 bases between them. The length of the CDR3 is 15 residues. CDR3 protein: CASSQDFSIYGELFF. For the CDR3, the DNA is TGCGCCAGCAGCCAAGATTTTTCGATCTACGGGGAGCTGTTTTTT.

V gene TRBV9 combines with J gene TRBJ2-6; D ambiguous. The CDR3 is made up of 14 amino acids. V shed 0 bases and J shed 2 bases, with 3 bases lying between them. The V gene's germline CDR1 is SGDLS and CDR2 YYNGEE. The DNA of the CDR3 is TGTGCCAGCAGCGTAGGAACTGGGGCCAACGTCCTGACTTTC. The encoded protein is CASSVGTGANVLTF.

This clone was counted only a few times. The rearrangement uses TRBV20-1 and TRBJ1-1; maybe TRBD1 (5 bases). V dropped 3 bases and J dropped 4 bases, with 18 bases sitting between them. CDR1 and CDR2 from the germline V gene are DFQATT and SNEGSKA (reference sequence). The CDR3 totals 15 residues. The CDR3 DNA follows: TGCAGTGCTAGTCTTGAGAAGGGGTCGGTCACTGAAGCTTTCTTT. As protein: CSASLEKGSVTEAFF.

This chain connects TRBV24-1 to TRBJ1-2; D may be TRBD1 (5 bases). Per germline, CDR1 KGHDR and CDR2 SFDVKD. V shed 1 base and J shed 4 bases, with 6 bases lying between them. This CDR3 comprises 13 residues. The CDR3 region has the DNA TGTGCCACCAGTGATTTCACAGGCTATGGCTACACCTTC. Residues: CATSDFTGYGYTF.

The rearrangement links TRBV28 to TRBJ1-1, with D unclear. Germline-derived CDR1 and CDR2 are MDHEN and SYDVKM. Between the trimmed V and J ends, which lost 5 bases and 1 base, there was a span of 11 bases. The CDR3 loop spans 14 amino acids. The CDR3 DNA reads as TGTGCCAGCAGTCCCCCTCGACAGAACACTGAAGCTTTCTTT. Protein product: CASSPPRQNTEAFF.